This TCR beta chain was identified in a study of T cell clones after liver transplantation. Looked up from germline, CDR1 is SEHNR and CDR2 is FQNEAQ (reference sequence). Trimming left V 4 bases short and J 4 bases short, with 13 bases between. The CDR3 length is 14 residues. Measured with immunoSEQ multiplex PCR; TCRdb has only the in-frame clones, and not every one. The repertoire holds fewer than 110,000 clones, about 86% seen once, with approximately 2.9% in the top ten. V and J are TRBV7-9 and TRBJ1-1; D remains ambiguous. The clonotype originates from a human patient who received a liver transplant. These T cells may partly come from the graft donor. This specimen consisted of CD4+ T cells from blood, obtained around 44 months after liver transplant. The CDR3 loop reads CASSSQPQSTEAFF. The CDR3 region has the DNA TGTGCCAGCAGCTCTCAACCGCAGAGCACTGAAGCTTTCTTT.